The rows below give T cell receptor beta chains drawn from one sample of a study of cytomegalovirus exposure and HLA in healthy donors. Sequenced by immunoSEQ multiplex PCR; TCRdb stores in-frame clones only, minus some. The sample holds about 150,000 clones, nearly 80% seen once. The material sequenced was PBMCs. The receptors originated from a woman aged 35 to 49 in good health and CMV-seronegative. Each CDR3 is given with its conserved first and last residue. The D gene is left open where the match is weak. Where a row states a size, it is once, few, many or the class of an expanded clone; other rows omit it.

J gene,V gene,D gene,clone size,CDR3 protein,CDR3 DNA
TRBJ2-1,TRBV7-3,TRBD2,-,CASSAGLAGGVEQFF,TGTGCCAGCAGCGCCGGACTAGCGGGGGGGGTCGAGCAGTTCTTC
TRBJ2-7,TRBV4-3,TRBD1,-,CASSQSRGFYEQYF,TGCGCCAGCAGCCAAAGCAGGGGGTTCTACGAGCAGTACTTC
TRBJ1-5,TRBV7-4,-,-,CASSPLGGNQPQHF,TGTGCCAGCAGCCCCCTGGGAGGAAATCAGCCCCAGCATTTT
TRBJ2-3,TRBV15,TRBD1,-,CATSREGTGASTDTQYF,TGTGCCACCAGCAGGGAGGGGACAGGGGCTAGCACAGATACGCAGTATTTT
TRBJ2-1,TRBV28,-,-,CASATRDSYNEQFF,TGTGCCAGCGCCACCAGGGACTCCTACAATGAGCAGTTCTTC
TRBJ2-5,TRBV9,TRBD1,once,CASSGQGETQYF,TGTGCCAGCAGTGGACAGGGAGAGACCCAGTACTTC
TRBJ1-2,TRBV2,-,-,CASSSGGRGYTF,TGTGCCAGCAGTTCCGGGGGTAGGGGCTACACCTTC
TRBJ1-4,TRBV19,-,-,CASRREDEKLFF,TGTGCCAGTAGGAGGGAGGATGAAAAACTGTTTTTT
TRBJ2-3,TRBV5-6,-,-,CASSRTWEEGGTDTQYF,TGTGCCAGCAGCAGGACTTGGGAAGAGGGGGGCACAGATACGCAGTATTTT
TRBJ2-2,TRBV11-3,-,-,CASTPGGTEWNTGELFF,TGTGCCAGCACCCCCGGAGGGACAGAGTGGAACACCGGGGAGCTGTTTTTT
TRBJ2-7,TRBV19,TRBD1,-,CASSSGQSSYEQYF,TGTGCCAGTAGTTCGGGACAGAGCTCCTACGAGCAGTACTTC
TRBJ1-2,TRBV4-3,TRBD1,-,CASSQYLAGGGDYGYTF,TGCGCCAGCAGCCAATATCTGGCAGGGGGCGGAGACTATGGCTACACCTTC
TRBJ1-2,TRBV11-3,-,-,CARWGGDYGYTF,TGTGCCCGGTGGGGGGGGGACTATGGCTACACCTTC
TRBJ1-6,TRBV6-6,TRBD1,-,CASGQGQGNSPLHF,TGTGCCAGCGGCCAGGGACAGGGTAATTCACCCCTCCACTTT
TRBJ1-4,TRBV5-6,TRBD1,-,CASSIGQVIVEKLFF,TGTGCCAGCAGCATAGGACAGGTCATTGTCGAAAAACTGTTTTTT
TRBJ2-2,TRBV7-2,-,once,CASTKEGASGELFF,TGTGCCAGCACCAAGGAGGGGGCCTCCGGGGAGCTGTTTTTT
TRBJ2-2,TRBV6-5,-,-,CASRLLARITGELFF,TGTGCCAGCAGACTATTAGCGAGAATCACCGGGGAGCTGTTTTTT
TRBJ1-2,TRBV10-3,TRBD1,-,CAISPGGNNYGYTF,TGTGCCATCAGCCCAGGGGGCAATAACTATGGCTACACCTTC
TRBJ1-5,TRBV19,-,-,CATNSRSFNQPQHF,TGTGCCACCAATAGCCGGTCGTTCAATCAGCCCCAGCATTTT
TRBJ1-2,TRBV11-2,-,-,CASSLGSSGLYGYTF,TGTGCCAGCAGCTTAGGATCCTCAGGGCTATATGGCTACACCTTC
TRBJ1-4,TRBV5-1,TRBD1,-,CASSLADRTGEKLFF,TGCGCCAGCAGCTTGGCCGATAGGACAGGGGAAAAACTGTTTTTT
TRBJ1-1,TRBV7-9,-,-,CASSELVNTEAFF,TGTGCCAGCAGCGAGTTAGTGAACACTGAAGCTTTCTTT
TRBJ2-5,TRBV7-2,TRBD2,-,CASSLLAGGREETQYF,TGTGCCAGCAGCCTTCTAGCGGGGGGGCGGGAAGAGACCCAGTACTTC
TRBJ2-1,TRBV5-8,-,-,CASSRVVEQFF,TGTGCCAGCAGCCGCGTTGTTGAGCAGTTCTTC
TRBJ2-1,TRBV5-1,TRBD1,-,CASSGRDRFDNEQFF,TGCGCCAGCAGCGGCAGGGACAGATTCGACAATGAGCAGTTCTTC
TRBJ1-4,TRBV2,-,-,CASGGGREKLFF,TGTGCCAGCGGCGGGGGGCGTGAAAAACTGTTTTTT
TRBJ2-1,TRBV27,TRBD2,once,CASSSFSGAYNEQFF,TGTGCCAGCAGTTCGTTTAGCGGGGCCTACAATGAGCAGTTCTTC
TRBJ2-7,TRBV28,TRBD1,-,CASSSPPGSGDSSYEQYF,TGTGCCAGCAGTTCCCCACCGGGGTCAGGGGACAGCTCCTACGAGCAGTACTTC
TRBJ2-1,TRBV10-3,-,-,CAITEVGGPSGEQFF,TGTGCCATAACCGAGGTGGGGGGGCCGTCGGGTGAGCAGTTCTTC
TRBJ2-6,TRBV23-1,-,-,CASTPGGTGSGANVLTF,TGCGCCAGCACCCCCGGCGGCACAGGCTCTGGGGCCAACGTCCTGACTTTC
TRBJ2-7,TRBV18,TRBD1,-,CASSPGTGGYEQYF,TGTGCCAGCTCACCAGGGACAGGGGGCTACGAGCAGTACTTC
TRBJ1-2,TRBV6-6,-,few,CASTPGYGYTF,TGTGCCAGCACCCCGGGTTATGGCTACACCTTC
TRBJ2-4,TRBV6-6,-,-,CASSLPQGWSQYF,TGTGCCAGCAGTCTCCCCCAGGGATGGAGTCAGTACTTC
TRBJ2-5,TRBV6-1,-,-,CASRGGTFQETQYF,TGTGCCAGCAGAGGCGGGACTTTCCAAGAGACCCAGTACTTC
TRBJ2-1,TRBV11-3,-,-,CASSLGTYPTEQFF,TGTGCCAGCAGCTTGGGGACTTATCCTACTGAGCAGTTCTTC
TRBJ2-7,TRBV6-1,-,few,CASSELAFSYEQYF,TGTGCCAGCAGTGAACTAGCGTTCTCCTACGAGCAGTACTTC
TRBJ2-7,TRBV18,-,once,CASSSNYEQYF,TGTGCCAGCTCATCCAACTACGAGCAGTACTTC
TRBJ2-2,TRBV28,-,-,CASSLGSTGELFF,TGTGCCAGCAGTTTAGGTAGTACCGGGGAGCTGTTTTTT
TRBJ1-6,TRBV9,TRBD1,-,CASSVGTGVGSPLHF,TGTGCCAGCAGCGTAGGGACAGGGGTGGGATCACCCCTCCACTTT
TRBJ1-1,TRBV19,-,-,CASRRPEVQNTEAFF,TGTGCCAGTAGGAGGCCGGAAGTACAGAACACTGAAGCTTTCTTT